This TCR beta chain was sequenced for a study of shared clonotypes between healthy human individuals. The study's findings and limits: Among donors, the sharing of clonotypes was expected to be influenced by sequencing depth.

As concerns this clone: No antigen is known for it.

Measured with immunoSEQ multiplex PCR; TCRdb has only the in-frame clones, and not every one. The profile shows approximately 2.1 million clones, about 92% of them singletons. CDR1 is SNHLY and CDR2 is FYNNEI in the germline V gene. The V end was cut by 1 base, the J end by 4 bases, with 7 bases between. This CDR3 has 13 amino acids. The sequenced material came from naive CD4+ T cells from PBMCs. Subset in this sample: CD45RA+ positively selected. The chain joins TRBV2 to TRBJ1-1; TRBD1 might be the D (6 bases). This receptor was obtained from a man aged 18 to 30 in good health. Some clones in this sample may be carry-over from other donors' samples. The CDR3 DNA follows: TGTGCCAGCAGTGAAGAGGGGGTCACTGAAGCTTTCTTT. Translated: CASSEEGVTEAFF. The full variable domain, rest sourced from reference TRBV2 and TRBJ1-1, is EPEVTQTPSHQVTQMGQEVILRCVPISNHLYFYWYRQILGQKVEFLVSFYNNEISEKSEIFDDQFSVERPDGSNFTLKIRSTKLEDSAMYFCASSEEGVTEAFFGQGTRLTVV.